The T cell receptor beta chain described here comes from a study of T cell changes during pregnancy in multiple sclerosis. Data came from immunoSEQ multiplex PCR; TCRdb stores just in-frame clones and leaves some out. The data show about 72,000 clones, 91% seen once. CDR1 PRHDT and CDR2 FYEKMQ come from the germline V gene (reference sequence). The CDR3 is 15 residues long. With 4 bases clipped from V and 4 bases from J, the junction kept 3 bases outside the gene matches. The clonotype comes from a female donor in good health, enrolled as a control in a pregnancy study. The chain couples TRBV13 to TRBJ2-2, with TRBD1 identical over 10 bases. Specimen: peripheral blood, collected in the third trimester of pregnancy. CDR3 in amino acids: CASSSTGGFTGELFF. CDR3 DNA sequence: TGTGCCAGCAGCTCGACAGGGGGCTTCACCGGGGAGCTGTTTTTT.